This T cell receptor (beta chain) came from a study of shared clonotypes between healthy human individuals. At the level of the study: For every donor, three CD4 naive, three CD4 memory, two CD8 naive and one CD8 memory plates were used.

Produced via immunoSEQ multiplex PCR; TCRdb's table is partial and in-frame only. This sample has 2 million to 2.5 million clones, with 90% to 95% found just once. Germline values: CDR1 ENHRY, CDR2 SYGVKD. CDR3 size: 14 residues. Trimming shortened V by 6 bases and J by 2 bases, and 10 bases separated the two germline ends. This clone was recorded at least ten times. Its antigen is as yet unknown. Findings and caveats of the study: In general, naive subsets displayed greater estimated richness than memory subsets did. Between a handful of donors, naive CD4 clonotypes were shared at a level of about 5.3%. Clonotypes shared by all four donors outscored non-shared clonotypes in generation probability.

The V gene is TRBV10-3, the J gene TRBJ2-2; unclear D gene. Sequencing used naive CD4+ T cells sorted from blood. Subset defined: CD45RA+ positively selected. This sequence was found in a man younger than 35 in good health. The CDR3 bases are TGTGCCATCAGCGAGGAAGTCAACACCGGGGAGCTGTTTTTT. It is translated as CAISEEVNTGELFF.